The 13 T cell receptor beta chains listed next were all sequenced from one sample in a study of vaccination and CD4 T cells after COVID-19. Regarding time point: late sampling 161 to 241 days after vaccination in three convalescent patients. TCRdb processed the PCR reads anew with MiXCR; each CDR3 protein has one entry. Of about 40,000 distinct CDR3 sequences in the sample, around 33% were seen once. The sequenced sample was CD4+ T cells from blood, obtained about 7 months after SARS-CoV-2 vaccination. These receptors all stem from a human donor who had recovered from COVID-19.

A single count supports this clonotype. The J gene is TRBJ2-2, the V gene TRBV20-1; 15 bases match TRBD2. Germline-derived CDR1 and CDR2 are DFQATT and SNEGSKA (reference sequence). CDR3 size: 17 residues. V lost 1 base, J lost 7 bases, and 7 bases stayed unmatched. The CDR3 DNA reads TGCAGTGCTAGAGGGTGGACTAGCGGGAGGGCCGTCGGGGAGCTGTTTTTT. Translation gives CSARGWTSGRAVGELFF.

This clonotype has only a few counts. The V gene is TRBV6-1, the J gene TRBJ2-5; 10 bases map to TRBD1. The CDR3 extends over 17 amino acids. Germline CDR1 and CDR2: MNHNS and SASEGT. With V trimmed by 2 bases and J by 0 bases, 6 bases remained unmatched. The CDR3 bases are TGTGCCAGCAGTGAACCGGGACAGGGGTGGTACCAAGAGACCCAGTACTTC. Its protein is CASSEPGQGWYQETQYF.

This clonotype was seen only once. The V call is TRBV10-3, the J call TRBJ2-6; D not certain. Germline loops: CDR1 ENHRY, CDR2 SYGVKD. The CDR3 is 15 residues long. Trimming removed 0 bases from V and 0 bases from J, with 3 bases in between. CDR3 residues: CAISESNSGANVLTF. The CDR3 DNA reads as TGTGCCATCAGTGAGTCCAACTCTGGGGCCAACGTCCTGACTTTC.

Here the CDR3 DNA reads TGTGCCACCAGCAGGGACTCGACAGGGGAGGGTAACTATGGCTACACCTTC. It specifies CATSRDSTGEGNYGYTF. This chain connects TRBV15 to TRBJ1-2; TRBD1 matches 8 bases. This CDR3 comprises 17 residues. Losses at the gene ends were 3 bases for V and 1 base for J; bases not matched to a gene: 10. CDR1 LNHNV and CDR2 YYDKDF come from the germline V gene (reference sequence).

The rearrangement uses TRBV4-1 and TRBJ2-1; TRBD2 aligns across 14 bases. Germline V gives CDR1 MGHRA, CDR2 YSYEKL. This CDR3 has 19 amino acids. The V gene end was trimmed by 3 bases and the J gene end by 5 bases; junction bases not matched to a gene: 12. The CDR3 spells CASSHIGLAGGPAHNEQFF. The CDR3 DNA sequence: TGCGCCAGCAGCCACATCGGACTAGCGGGAGGTCCCGCCCACAATGAGCAGTTCTTC.

The chain links TRBV7-4 to TRBJ2-7; possible D gene TRBD2, 6 bases. CDR1 and CDR2 (germline): SGHVT, SQSDAQ. The V end lost 10 bases, the J end lost 7 bases, and 17 bases lay between the germline ends. The CDR3 spans 12 residues. The CDR3 DNA follows: TGTGCCATCCGGGACTCTTCTTGTGAGCAGTACTTC. Protein: CAIRDSSCEQYF.

This clonotype has only a few counts. V and J are TRBV19 and TRBJ1-1; maybe TRBD1 (6 bases). In germline, CDR1 is LNHDA, CDR2 SQIVND (reference sequence). CDR3 size: 14 residues. Between the trimmed V and J ends, which lost 7 bases and 7 bases, there was a span of 19 bases. CDR3 protein: CASIRTVKGGEAFF. DNA of the CDR3: TGTGCCAGTATAAGGACAGTGAAAGGGGGTGAAGCTTTCTTT.

This clonotype was found a few times. The chain uses TRBV15 and TRBJ2-1; the D gene is possibly TRBD2 (6 bases). This CDR3 spans 17 amino acids. Trimming took off 4 bases at V and 5 bases at J, with 21 bases between the two ends. CDR1 and CDR2 from the germline V gene are LNHNV and YYDKDF (reference sequence). Here the CDR3 reads CATSTNQLAWVNNEQFF. The CDR3 DNA is TGTGCCACCAGCACAAATCAACTAGCCTGGGTTAACAATGAGCAGTTCTTC.

J is TRBJ1-2 and V is TRBV2; a weak D match, TRBD1 (5 bases). This CDR3 spans 17 amino acids. V was trimmed by 0 bases and J by 4 bases, leaving 18 bases between them. Germline CDR1 SNHLY, CDR2 FYNNEI. CDR3 in amino acids: CASSEAHSPGPIYGYTF. CDR3 DNA sequence: TGTGCCAGCAGTGAAGCGCATTCTCCGGGACCGATCTATGGCTACACCTTC.

The genes are TRBV6-1 and TRBJ2-7, with TRBD1 identical over 9 bases. CDR1 is MNHNS, CDR2 SASEGT, per germline. The V segment lost 10 bases and the J segment 2 bases; nucleotides outside the gene matches: 9. CDR3 length: 14 residues. DNA for the CDR3: TGTGCCACCGCCGGAAGGACAGGGGCCTACGAGCAGTACTTC. This encodes CATAGRTGAYEQYF.

This chain joins TRBV11-2 and TRBJ2-7, with D hard to call. CDR3 size: 12 residues. Germline V CDR1 and CDR2: SGHAT, FQNNGV. Trimming left V 6 bases short and J 2 bases short, with 8 bases between. The CDR3: CASSPGTYEQYF. DNA for the CDR3: TGTGCCAGCAGTCCGGGCACCTACGAGCAGTACTTC.

This clonotype has just a few counts. The chain carries TRBV5-4 and TRBJ2-5; D is possibly TRBD1 or TRBD2 (5 bases each). The CDR3 loop spans 15 amino acids. The V and J ends lost 0 bases and 6 bases respectively, with 15 bases between them. Germline CDR1 SGHNT, CDR2 YYREEE (reference sequence). CDR3 sequence reads: CASSLVRGSEKTQYF. CDR3 nucleotides: TGTGCCAGCAGCTTGGTGAGGGGATCGGAGAAGACCCAGTACTTC.

This clonotype was observed a handful of times. In nucleotides, the CDR3 is TGTGCCAGCAGCTTGTACGGGACAGCTGGGAACAATGAGCAGTTCTTC. As protein: CASSLYGTAGNNEQFF. V is TRBV7-3 and J is TRBJ2-1; TRBD1 matches at 7 bases. Germline CDR1 SGHTA, CDR2 FQGTGA. V shed 3 bases and J 5 bases; nucleotides not matched to a gene: 10. The CDR3 extends over 16 amino acids.